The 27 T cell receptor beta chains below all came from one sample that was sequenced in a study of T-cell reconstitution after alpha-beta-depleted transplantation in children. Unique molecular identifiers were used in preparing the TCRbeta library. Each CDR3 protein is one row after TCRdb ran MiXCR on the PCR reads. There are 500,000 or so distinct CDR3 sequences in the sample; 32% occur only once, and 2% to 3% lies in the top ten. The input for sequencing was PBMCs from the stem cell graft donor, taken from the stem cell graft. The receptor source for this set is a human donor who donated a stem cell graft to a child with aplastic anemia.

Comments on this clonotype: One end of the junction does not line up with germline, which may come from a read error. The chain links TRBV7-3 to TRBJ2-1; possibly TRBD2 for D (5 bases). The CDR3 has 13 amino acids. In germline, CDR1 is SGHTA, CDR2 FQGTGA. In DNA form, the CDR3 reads TGTGCCAGCAGCGCACTAGTTTCCAATGACCAGTTCTTC. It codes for CASSALVSNDQFF.

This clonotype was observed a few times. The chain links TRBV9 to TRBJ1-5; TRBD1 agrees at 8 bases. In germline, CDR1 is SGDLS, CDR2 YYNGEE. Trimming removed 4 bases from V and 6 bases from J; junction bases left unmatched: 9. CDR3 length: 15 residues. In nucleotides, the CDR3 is TGTGCCAGCAGCCAGGACAGGGCATTCGGTCAGCCCCAGCATTTT. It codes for CASSQDRAFGQPQHF.

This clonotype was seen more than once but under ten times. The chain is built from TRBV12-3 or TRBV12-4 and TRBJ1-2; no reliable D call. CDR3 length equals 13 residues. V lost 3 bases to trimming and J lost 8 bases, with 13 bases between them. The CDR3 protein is CASSFVRNEGYTF. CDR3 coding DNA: TGTGCCAGCAGTTTCGTACGGAACGAGGGCTACACCTTC.

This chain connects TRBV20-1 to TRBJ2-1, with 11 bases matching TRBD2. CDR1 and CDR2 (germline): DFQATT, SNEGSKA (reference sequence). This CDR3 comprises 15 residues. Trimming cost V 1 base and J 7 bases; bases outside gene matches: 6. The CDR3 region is CSARVIAGGRNEQFF. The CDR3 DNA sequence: TGCAGTGCTAGAGTTATAGCGGGAGGGCGAAATGAGCAGTTCTTC.

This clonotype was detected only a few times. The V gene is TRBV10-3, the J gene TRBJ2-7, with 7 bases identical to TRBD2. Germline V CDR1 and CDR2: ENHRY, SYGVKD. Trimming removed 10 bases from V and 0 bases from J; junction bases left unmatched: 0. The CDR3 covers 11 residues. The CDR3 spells CASGSSYEQYV. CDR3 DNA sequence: TGTGCCAGCGGGAGCTCCTACGAGCAGTACGTC.

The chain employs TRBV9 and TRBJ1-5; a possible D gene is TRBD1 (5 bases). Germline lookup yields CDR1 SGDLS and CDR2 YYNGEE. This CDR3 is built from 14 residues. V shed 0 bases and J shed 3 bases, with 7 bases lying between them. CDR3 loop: CASSVGQNNQPQHF. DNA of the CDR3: TGTGCCAGCAGCGTAGGACAGAACAATCAGCCCCAGCATTTT.

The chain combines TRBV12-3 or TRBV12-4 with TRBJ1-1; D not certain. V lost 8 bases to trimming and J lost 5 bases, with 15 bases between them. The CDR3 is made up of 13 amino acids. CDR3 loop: CASRSGIGTEAFF. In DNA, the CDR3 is TGTGCCAGCCGCTCGGGAATCGGGACTGAAGCTTTCTTT.

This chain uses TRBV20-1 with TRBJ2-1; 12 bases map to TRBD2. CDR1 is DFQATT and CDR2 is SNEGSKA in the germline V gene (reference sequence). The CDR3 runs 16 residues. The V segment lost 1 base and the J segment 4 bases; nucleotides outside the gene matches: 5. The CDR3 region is CSARATSGSIYNEQFF. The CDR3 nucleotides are TGCAGTGCTAGAGCGACTAGCGGGAGTATTTACAATGAGCAGTTCTTC.

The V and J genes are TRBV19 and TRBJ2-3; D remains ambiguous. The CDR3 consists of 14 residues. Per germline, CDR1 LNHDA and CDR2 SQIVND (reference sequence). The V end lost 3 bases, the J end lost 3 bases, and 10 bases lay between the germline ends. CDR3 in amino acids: CASSIRSVTDTQYF. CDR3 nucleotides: TGTGCCAGTAGTATCAGGAGCGTAACAGATACGCAGTATTTT.

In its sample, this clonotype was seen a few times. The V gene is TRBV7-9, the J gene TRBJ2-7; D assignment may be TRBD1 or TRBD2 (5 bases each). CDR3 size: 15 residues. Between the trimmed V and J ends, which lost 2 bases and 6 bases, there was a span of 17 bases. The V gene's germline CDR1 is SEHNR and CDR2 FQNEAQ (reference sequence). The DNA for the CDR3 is TGTGCCAGCAGCTTACCCAGCCCCGGGACCCCCGAGCAGTACGTC. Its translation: CASSLPSPGTPEQYV.

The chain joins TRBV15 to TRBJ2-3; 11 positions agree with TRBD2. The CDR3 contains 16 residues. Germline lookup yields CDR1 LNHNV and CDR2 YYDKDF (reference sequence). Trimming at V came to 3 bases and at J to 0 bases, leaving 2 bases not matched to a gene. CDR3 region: CATSRTSGVSTDTQYF. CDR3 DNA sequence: TGTGCCACCAGCAGGACTAGCGGGGTTAGCACAGATACGCAGTATTTT.

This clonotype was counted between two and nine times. The CDR3 nucleotides are TGTGCCAGCAACCGACTAGCGGAGCAAGAGACCCAGTACTTC. This codes for CASNRLAEQETQYF. The chain combines TRBV6-2 or TRBV6-3 with TRBJ2-5, with TRBD2 matching 9 bases. V was clipped by 7 bases and J by 2 bases; unmatched bases: 5. Germline CDR1 is MNHEY and CDR2 is SVGEGT. The CDR3 is 14 residues long.

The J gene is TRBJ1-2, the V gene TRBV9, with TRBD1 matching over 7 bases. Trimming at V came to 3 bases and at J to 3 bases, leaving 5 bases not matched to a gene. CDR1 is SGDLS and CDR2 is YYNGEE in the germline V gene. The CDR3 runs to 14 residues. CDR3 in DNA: TGTGCCAGCAGCGGAGACAGGGTAGACTATGGCTACACCTTC. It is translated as CASSGDRVDYGYTF.

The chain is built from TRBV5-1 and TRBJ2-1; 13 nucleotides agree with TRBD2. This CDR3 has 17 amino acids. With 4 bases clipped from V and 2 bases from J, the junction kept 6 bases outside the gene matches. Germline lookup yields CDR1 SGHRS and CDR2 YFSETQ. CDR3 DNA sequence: TGCGCCAGCAGCCCCGGGACTAGCGGGACCCCCTACAATGAGCAGTTCTTC. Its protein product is CASSPGTSGTPYNEQFF.

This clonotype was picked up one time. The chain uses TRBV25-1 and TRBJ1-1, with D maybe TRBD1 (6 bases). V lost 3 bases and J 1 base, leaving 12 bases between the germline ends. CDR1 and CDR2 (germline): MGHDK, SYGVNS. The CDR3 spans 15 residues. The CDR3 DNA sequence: TGTGCCAGCAGTGAGCCAGGGGTGCCGAACACTGAAGCTTTCTTT. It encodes CASSEPGVPNTEAFF. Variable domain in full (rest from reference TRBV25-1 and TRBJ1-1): EADIYQTPRYLVIGTGKKITLECSQTMGHDKMYWYQQDPGMELHLIHYSYGVNSTEKGDLSSESTVSRIRTEHFPLTLESARPSHTSQYLCASSEPGVPNTEAFFGQGTRLTVV.

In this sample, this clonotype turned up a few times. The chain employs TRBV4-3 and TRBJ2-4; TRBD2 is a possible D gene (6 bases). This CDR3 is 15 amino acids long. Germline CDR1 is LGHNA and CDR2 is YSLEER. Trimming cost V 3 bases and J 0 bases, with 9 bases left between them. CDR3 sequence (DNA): TGCGCCAGCAGCCAGGAGGGACTAGCCAAAAACATTCAGTACTTC. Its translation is CASSQEGLAKNIQYF.

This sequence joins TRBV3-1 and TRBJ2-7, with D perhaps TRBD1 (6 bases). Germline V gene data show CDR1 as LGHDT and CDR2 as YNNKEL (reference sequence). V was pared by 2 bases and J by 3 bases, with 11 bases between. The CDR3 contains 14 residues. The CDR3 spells CASSQRKGDYEQYV. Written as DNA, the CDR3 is TGTGCCAGCAGCCAAAGAAAGGGGGACTACGAGCAGTACGTC.

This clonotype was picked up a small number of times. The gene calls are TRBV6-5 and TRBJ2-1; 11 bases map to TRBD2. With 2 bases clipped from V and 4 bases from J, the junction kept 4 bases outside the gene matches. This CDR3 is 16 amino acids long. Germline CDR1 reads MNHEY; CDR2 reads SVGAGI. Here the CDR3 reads CASSYASGRQYNEQFF. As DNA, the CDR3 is TGTGCCAGCAGTTACGCTAGCGGGAGGCAATACAATGAGCAGTTCTTC.

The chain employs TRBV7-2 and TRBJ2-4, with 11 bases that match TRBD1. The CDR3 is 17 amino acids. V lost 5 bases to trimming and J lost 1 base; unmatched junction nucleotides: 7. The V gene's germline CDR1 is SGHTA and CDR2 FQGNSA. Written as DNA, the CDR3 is TGTGCCAGCAGCCCCCGGACAGGGGGCGCGGCCAAAAACATTCAGTACTTC. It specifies CASSPRTGGAAKNIQYF.

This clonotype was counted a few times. As DNA, the CDR3 is TGTGCCAGCTCACCACGGGTCGGTGTGAATAATTCACCCCTCCACTTT. It codes for CASSPRVGVNNSPLHF. The chain employs TRBV18 and TRBJ1-6; D is uncertain. The CDR3 spans 16 residues. V was clipped by 1 base and J by 5 bases, with 12 bases between them. The V gene's germline CDR1 is KGHSH and CDR2 LQKENI.

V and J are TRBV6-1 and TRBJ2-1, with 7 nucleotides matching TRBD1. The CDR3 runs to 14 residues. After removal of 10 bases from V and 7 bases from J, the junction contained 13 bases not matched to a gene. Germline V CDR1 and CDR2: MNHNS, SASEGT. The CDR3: CATKPGQVANEQFF. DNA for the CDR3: TGTGCCACCAAACCTGGACAGGTTGCGAATGAGCAGTTCTTC.

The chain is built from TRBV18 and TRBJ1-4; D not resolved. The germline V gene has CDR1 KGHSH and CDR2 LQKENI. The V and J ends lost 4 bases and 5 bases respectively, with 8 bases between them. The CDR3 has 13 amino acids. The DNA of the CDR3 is TGTGCCAGCTCACGTTCCAGAAATGAAAAACTGTTTTTT. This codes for CASSRSRNEKLFF.

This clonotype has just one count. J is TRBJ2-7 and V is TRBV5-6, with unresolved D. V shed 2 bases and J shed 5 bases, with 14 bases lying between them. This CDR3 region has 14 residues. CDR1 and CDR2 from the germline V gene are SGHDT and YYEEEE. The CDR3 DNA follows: TGTGCCAGCAGCTTCAACTACGCTGGTAACGAGCAGTACGTC. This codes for CASSFNYAGNEQYV.

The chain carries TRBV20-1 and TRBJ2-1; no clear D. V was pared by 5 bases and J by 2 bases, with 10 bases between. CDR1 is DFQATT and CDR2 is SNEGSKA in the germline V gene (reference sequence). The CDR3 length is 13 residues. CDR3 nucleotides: TGCAGTGCTCAAAAGACACCCTACAATGAGCAGTTCTTC. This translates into CSAQKTPYNEQFF.

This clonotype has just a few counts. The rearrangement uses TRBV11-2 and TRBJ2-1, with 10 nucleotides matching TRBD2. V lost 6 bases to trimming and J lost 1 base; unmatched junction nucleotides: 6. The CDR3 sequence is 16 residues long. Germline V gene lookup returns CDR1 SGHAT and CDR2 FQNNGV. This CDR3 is CASRLSGRKSYNEQFF. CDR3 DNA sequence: TGTGCCAGCAGGCTTAGCGGGAGGAAGTCCTACAATGAGCAGTTCTTC.

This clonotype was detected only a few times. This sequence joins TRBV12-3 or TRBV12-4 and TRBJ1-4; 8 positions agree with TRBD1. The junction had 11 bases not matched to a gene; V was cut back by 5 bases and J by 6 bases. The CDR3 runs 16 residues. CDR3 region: CASSRSSGGGYEKLFF. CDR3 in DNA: TGTGCCAGCAGTCGTTCCTCAGGGGGCGGATATGAAAAACTGTTTTTT.

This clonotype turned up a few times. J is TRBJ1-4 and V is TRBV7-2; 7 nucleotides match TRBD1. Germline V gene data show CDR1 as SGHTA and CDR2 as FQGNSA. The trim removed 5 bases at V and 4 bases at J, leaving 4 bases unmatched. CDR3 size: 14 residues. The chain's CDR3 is CASSLTGNNEKLFF. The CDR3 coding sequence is TGTGCCAGCAGCCTGACAGGGAATAATGAAAAACTGTTTTTT.